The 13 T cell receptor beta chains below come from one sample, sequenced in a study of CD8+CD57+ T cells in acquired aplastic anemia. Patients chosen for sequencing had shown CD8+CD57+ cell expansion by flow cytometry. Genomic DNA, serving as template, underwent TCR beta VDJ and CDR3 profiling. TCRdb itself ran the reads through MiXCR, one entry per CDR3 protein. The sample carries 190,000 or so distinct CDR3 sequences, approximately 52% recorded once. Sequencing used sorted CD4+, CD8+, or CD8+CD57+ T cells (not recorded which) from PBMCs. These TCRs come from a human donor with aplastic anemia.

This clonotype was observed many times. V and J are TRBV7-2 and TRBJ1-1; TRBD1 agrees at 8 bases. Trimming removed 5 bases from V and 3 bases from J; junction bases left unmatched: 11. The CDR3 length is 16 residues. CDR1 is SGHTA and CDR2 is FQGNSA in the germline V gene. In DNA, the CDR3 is TGTGCCAGCAGCCGCGATTCAACAGGGGGGTACACTGAAGCTTTCTTT. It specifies CASSRDSTGGYTEAFF.

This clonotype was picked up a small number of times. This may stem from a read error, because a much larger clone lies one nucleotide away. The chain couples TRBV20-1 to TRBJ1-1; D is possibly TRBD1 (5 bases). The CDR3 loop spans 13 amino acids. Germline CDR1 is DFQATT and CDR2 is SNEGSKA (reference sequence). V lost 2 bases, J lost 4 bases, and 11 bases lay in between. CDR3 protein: CSARQAGTTEAFF. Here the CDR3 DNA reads TGCAGTGCTAGACAGGCAGGGACCACTGAAGCTTTCTTT.

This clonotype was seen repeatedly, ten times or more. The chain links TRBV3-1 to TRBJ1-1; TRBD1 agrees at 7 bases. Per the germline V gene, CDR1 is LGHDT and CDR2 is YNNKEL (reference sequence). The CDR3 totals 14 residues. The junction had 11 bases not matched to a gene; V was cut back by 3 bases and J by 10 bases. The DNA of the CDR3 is TGTGCCAGCAGCCAGACGACAGGGACAAAGGGAGCTTTCTTT. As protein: CASSQTTGTKGAFF.

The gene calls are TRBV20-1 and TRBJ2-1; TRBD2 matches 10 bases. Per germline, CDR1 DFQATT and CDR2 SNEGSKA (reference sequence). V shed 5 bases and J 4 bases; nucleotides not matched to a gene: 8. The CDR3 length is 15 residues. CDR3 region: CSAGLSSGGYNEQFF. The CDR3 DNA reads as TGCAGTGCTGGCCTTAGTAGCGGGGGGTACAATGAGCAGTTCTTC.

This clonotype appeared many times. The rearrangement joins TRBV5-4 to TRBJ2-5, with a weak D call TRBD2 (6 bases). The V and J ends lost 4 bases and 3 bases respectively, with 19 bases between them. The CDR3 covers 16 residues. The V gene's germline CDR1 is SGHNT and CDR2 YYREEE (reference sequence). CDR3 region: CASSPRGGQSKETQYF. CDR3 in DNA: TGTGCCAGCAGCCCCCGTGGAGGGCAGTCAAAAGAGACCCAGTACTTC.

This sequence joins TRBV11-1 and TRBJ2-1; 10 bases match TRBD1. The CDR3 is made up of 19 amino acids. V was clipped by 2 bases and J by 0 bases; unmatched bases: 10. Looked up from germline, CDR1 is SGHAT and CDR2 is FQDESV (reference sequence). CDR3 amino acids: CASSLFVGQGRISYNEQFF. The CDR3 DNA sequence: TGTGCCAGCAGCTTATTTGTGGGACAGGGGAGAATCTCCTACAATGAGCAGTTCTTC.

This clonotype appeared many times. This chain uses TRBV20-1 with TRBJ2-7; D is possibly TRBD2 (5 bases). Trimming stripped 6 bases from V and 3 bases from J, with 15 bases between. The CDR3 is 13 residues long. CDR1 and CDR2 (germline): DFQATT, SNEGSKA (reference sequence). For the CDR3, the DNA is TGCAGTGCCACCCTCCCGGGATTCTACGAGCAGTACTTC. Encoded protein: CSATLPGFYEQYF.

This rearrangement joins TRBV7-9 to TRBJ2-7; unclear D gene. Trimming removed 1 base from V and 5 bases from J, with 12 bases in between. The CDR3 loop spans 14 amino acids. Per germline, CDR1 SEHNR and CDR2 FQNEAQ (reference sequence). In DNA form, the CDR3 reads TGTGCCAGCAGCTTAGTAAGTCGTCCGGACGAGCAGTACTTC. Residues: CASSLVSRPDEQYF.

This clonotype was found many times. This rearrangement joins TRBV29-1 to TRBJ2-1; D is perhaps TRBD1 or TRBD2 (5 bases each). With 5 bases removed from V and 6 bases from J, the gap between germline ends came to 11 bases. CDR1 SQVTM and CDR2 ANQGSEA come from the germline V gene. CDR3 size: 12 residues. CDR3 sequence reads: CSVLSGGNEQFF. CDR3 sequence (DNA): TGCAGCGTTTTATCTGGGGGCAATGAGCAGTTCTTC.

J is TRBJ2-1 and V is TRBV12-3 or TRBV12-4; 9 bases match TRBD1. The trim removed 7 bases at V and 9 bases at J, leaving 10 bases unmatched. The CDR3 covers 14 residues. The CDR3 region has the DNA TGTGCCAGCAACCCGGGACAGGGACGGGTTGAGCAGTTCTTC. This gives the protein CASNPGQGRVEQFF.

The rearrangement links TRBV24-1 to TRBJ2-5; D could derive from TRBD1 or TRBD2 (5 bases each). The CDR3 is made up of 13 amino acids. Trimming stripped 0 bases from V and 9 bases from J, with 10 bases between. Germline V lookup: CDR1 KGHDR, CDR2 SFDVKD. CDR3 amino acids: CATSDLKRGPQYF. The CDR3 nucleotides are TGTGCCACCAGTGATTTGAAGAGGGGACCCCAGTACTTC.

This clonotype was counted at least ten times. The CDR3 region has the DNA TGTGCCAGCAGCGGAGACCAGTGGGGCTATGGCTACACCTTC. As protein: CASSGDQWGYGYTF. V is TRBV5-4 and J is TRBJ1-2, with unresolved D. The CDR3 consists of 14 residues. The V and J ends lost 4 bases and 4 bases respectively, with 14 bases between them. Germline V gene sequence: CDR1 SGHNT, CDR2 YYREEE (reference sequence). Supplemented by reference TRBV5-4 and TRBJ1-2, the full variable domain reads ETGVTQSPTHLIKTRGQQVTLRCSSQSGHNTVSWYQQALGQGPQFIFQYYREEENGRGNFPPRFSGLQFPNYSSELNVNALELDDSALYLCASSGDQWGYGYTFGSGTRLTVV.

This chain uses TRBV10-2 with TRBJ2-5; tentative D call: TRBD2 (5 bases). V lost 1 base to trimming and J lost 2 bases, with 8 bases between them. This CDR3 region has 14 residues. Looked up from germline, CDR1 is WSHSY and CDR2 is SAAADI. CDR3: CASSEFAGQETQYF. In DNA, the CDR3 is TGCGCCAGCAGTGAGTTCGCGGGTCAAGAGACCCAGTACTTC.